The present T cell receptor (beta chain) was sequenced within a study of cytomegalovirus exposure and HLA in healthy donors. Background on the study: Out of about 410 genotyped donors, about 80% belonged to the Caucasian-associated ancestry cluster.

Trimming shortened V by 5 bases and J by 0 bases, and 10 bases separated the two germline ends. In germline, CDR1 is PRHDT, CDR2 FYEKMQ (reference sequence). The CDR3 spans 14 residues. Amplification used 60 Vbeta primers and 13 Jbeta primers. In the original analysis: An analysis that came later counted 80 million or so unique TCR beta chains, 10 million to 12 million shared. TCRdb's copy holds only in-frame clones and misses some; the assay was immunoSEQ multiplex PCR. V and J calls and clone size are copied from that table; D and trimming were computed from the DNA. The table shows fewer than 200,000 clones, with 70% to 90% occurring only once. Donors likely had unrecorded immune exposures despite being nominally healthy when sampled. Study results and caveats: Being productive about 87% or about 30% of the time was typical of most TCR beta V segments in an earlier analysis.

This clone came up once. Its antigen is undetermined. The source is a young man in good health and CMV-seropositive. The material sequenced was PBMCs. This rearrangement joins TRBV13 to TRBJ2-5; D is possibly TRBD2 (5 bases). As DNA, the CDR3 is TGTGCCAGCAGCCGAGAGGGTAACCAAGAGACCCAGTACTTC. Protein: CASSREGNQETQYF.